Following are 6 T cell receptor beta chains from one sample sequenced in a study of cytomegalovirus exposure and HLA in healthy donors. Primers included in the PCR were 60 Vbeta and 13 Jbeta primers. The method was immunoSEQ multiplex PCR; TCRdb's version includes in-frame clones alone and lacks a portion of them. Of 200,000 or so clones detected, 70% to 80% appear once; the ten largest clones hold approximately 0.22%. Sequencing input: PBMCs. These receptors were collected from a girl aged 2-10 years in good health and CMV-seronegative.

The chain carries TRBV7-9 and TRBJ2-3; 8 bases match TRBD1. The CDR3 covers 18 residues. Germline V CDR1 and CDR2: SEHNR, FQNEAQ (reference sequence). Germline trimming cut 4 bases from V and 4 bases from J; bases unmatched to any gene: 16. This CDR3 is CASSSNQGQGELPDTQYF. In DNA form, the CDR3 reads TGTGCCAGCAGCTCTAACCAAGGACAGGGAGAATTACCAGATACGCAGTATTTT.

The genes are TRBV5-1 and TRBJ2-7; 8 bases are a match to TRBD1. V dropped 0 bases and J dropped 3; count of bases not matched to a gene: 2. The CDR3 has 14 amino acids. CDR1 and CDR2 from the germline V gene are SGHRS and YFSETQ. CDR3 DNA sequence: TGCGCCAGCAGCTTGGACAGGGGGAACTACGAGCAGTACTTC. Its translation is CASSLDRGNYEQYF. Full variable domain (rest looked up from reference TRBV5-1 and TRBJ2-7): KAGVTQTPRYLIKTRGQQVTLSCSPISGHRSVSWYQQTPGQGLQFLFEYFSETQRNKGNFPGRFSGRQFSNSRSEMNVSTLELGDSALYLCASSLDRGNYEQYFGPGTRLTVT.

CDR3 DNA sequence: TGTGCCAGTAGTGTTACGACGGAGACCTACGAGCAGTACTTC. It specifies CASSVTTETYEQYF. V gene TRBV19 combines with J gene TRBJ2-7; D is unclear. Germline CDR1 and CDR2: LNHDA and SQIVND (reference sequence). V was pared by 5 bases and J by 2 bases, with 13 bases between. The CDR3 consists of 14 residues. Variable domain in full (rest from reference TRBV19 and TRBJ2-7): DGGITQSPKYLFRKEGQNVTLSCEQNLNHDAMYWYRQDPGQGLRLIYYSQIVNDFQKGDIAEGYSVSREKKESFPLTVTSAQKNPTAFYLCASSVTTETYEQYFGPGTRLTVT.

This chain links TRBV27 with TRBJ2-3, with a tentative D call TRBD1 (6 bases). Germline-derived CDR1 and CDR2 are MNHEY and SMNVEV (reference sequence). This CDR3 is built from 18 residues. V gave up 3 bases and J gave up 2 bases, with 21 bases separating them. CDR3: CASSFRPHRVGATDTQYF. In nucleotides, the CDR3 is TGTGCCAGCAGTTTTAGGCCACACAGGGTTGGGGCCACAGATACGCAGTATTTT.

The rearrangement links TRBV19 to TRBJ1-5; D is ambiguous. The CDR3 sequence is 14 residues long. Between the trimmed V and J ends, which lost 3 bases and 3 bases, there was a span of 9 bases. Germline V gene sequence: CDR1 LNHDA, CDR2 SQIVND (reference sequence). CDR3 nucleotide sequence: TGTGCCAGTAGTATTTCCGGGTCCAATCAGCCCCAGCATTTT. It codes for CASSISGSNQPQHF.

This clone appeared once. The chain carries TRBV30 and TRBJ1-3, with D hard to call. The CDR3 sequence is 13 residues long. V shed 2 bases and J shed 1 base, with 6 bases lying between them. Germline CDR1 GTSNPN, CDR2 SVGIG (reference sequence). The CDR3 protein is CAWSRFSGNTIYF. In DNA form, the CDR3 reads TGTGCCTGGAGTCGGTTTTCTGGAAACACCATATATTTT.